Sequencing of this TCR beta chain was carried out in a study of regulatory T cells in long-lasting Graves disease. Time point here: newly diagnosed GD, antithyroid drugs for less than 3 months. There was RNA extracted from PBMCs, and the TCR library was made from it. Investigators report Graves' disease was diagnosed under American Thyroid Association guidelines. The V and J ends lost 3 bases and 1 base, in that order; junction bases with no gene match: 2. The CDR3 spans 14 residues. The germline V gene encodes CDR1 SGHNT and CDR2 YYREEE (reference sequence). For TCR beta, libraries came from iRepertoire HTBI primers and Arm-PCR of CDR3 regions. TCRdb analysed the multiplex PCR reads with MiXCR anew, one entry per CDR3 protein. The table includes under 800,000 distinct CDR3 sequences, approximately 15% detected once. The data also belong to a second study, concerning T cells in Graves' hyperthyroidism and ophthalmopathy.

This clonotype originated in a young woman with Graves disease. The gene calls are TRBV5-4 and TRBJ1-1, with 8 positions matching TRBD1. The specimen was peripheral blood mononuclear cells (PBMCs), collected at new diagnosis, from a patient treated with antithyroid drugs. This chain's CDR3 is CASSSTGENTEAFF. DNA for the CDR3: TGTGCCAGCAGCTCGACAGGGGAGAACACTGAAGCTTTCTTT.